Sequencing of this T cell receptor (beta chain) was carried out in a study of graft-versus-host responses after intestinal transplantation. At the level of the study: The study gave all recipients anti-thymocyte globulin induction, then tacrolimus and steroids for 2 to 3 years. Regarding the study as a whole: Those patients showing graft-donor T cell macrochimerism displayed high graft-versus-host to host-versus-graft clonal ratios in allografts. The authors found GvH clones in recipient marrow, some appearing first in ileum or blood. After transplant, early declines in HvG clones were associated with peak levels of circulating GvH clones.

Details on this clone: Antigen: not known.

Germline lookup yields CDR1 SNHLY and CDR2 FYNNEI. This CDR3 region has 13 residues. V lost 7 bases and J lost 7, with 14 bases in between. Profiling relied on immunoSEQ multiplex PCR, and the TCRdb table lists in-frame clones only, not all of them. The sample lists tens of thousands of clones, more than 85% occurring once. The TCR comes from a human donor who was the organ donor for an intestinal transplant. The chain joins TRBV2 to TRBJ1-5; TRBD1 is a possible D gene (6 bases). The sequencing here drew on unstimulated CD8+ T cells sorted from spleen or lymph node cells, taken before transplant. CDR3 amino acids: CASTRPGGQPQHF. The CDR3 DNA reads as TGTGCCAGCACGAGACCTGGGGGCCAGCCCCAGCATTTT.